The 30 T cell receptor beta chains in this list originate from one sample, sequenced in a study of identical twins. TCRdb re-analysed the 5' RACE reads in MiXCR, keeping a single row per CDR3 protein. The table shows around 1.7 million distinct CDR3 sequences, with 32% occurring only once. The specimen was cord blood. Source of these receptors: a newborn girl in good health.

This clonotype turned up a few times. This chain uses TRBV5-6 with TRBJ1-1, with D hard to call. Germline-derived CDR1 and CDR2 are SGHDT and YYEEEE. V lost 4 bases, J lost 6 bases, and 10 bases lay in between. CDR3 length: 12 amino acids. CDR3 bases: TGTGCCAGCAGCCTAGGACGGTCTGAAGCTTTCTTT. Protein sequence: CASSLGRSEAFF.

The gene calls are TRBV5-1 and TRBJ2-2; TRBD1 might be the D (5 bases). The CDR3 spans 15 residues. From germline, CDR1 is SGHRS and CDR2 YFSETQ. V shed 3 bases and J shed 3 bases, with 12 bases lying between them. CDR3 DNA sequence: TGCGCCAGCAGCTCAGGGTCGGTGGACACCGGGGAGCTGTTTTTT. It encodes CASSSGSVDTGELFF.

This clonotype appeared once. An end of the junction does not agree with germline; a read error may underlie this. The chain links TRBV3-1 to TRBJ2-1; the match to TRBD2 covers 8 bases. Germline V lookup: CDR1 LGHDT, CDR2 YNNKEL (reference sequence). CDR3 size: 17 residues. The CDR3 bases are TGTGCCAGCAACCAAGACACGACTAGCGCACTCCAGGGTGAGCAGTTCTTC. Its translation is CASNQDTTSALQGEQFF.

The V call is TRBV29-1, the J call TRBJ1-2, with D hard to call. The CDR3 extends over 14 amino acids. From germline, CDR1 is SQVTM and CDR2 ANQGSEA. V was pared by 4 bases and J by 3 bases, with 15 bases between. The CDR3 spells CSVARTAPDYGYTF. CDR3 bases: TGCAGCGTTGCACGGACGGCCCCCGACTATGGCTACACCTTC.

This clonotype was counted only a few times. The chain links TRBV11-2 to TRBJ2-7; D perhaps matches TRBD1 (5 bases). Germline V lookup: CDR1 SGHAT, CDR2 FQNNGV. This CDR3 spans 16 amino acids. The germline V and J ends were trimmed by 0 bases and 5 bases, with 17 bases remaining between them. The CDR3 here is CASSLEFREQVHEQYF. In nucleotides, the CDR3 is TGTGCCAGCAGCTTAGAGTTCAGGGAACAAGTACACGAGCAGTACTTC.

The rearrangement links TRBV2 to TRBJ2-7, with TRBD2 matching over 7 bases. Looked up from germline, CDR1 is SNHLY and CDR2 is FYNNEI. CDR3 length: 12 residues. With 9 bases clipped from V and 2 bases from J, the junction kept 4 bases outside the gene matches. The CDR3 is CASALAAYEQYF. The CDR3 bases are TGTGCCAGTGCCCTAGCGGCCTACGAGCAGTACTTC.

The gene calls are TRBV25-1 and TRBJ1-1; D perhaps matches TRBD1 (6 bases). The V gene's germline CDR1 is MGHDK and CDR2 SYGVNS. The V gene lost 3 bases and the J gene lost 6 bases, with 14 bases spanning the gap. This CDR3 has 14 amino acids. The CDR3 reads CASSDIQGIPEAFF. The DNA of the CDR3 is TGTGCCAGCAGTGATATCCAGGGGATCCCTGAAGCTTTCTTT.

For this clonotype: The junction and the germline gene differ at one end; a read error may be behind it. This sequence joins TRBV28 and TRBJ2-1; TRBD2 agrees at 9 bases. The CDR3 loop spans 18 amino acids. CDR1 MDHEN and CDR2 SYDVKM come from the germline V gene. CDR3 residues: CAGSLSTLAGYSYNEQFF. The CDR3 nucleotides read TGTGCCGGCAGTTTATCAACCCTAGCGGGATACTCCTACAATGAGCAGTTCTTC.

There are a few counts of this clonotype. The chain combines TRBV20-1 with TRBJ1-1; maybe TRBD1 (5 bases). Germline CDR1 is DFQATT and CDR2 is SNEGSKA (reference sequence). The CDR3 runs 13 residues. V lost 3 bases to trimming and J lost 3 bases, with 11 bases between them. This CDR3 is CSARAPGDTEAFF. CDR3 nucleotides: TGCAGTGCTAGGGCCCCGGGGGACACTGAAGCTTTCTTT.

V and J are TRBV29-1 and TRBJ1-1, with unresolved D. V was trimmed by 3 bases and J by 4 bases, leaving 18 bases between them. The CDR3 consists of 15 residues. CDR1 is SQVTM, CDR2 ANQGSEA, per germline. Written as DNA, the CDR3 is TGCAGCGTTGATTTGTACTGGGCTTCAGCCACTGAAGCTTTCTTT. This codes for CSVDLYWASATEAFF.

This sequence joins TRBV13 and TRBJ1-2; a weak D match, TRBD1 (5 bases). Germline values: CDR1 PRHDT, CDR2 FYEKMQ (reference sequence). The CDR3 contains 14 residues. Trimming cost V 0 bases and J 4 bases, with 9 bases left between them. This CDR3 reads CASSLGRDGYGYTF. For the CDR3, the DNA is TGTGCCAGCAGCTTAGGCAGGGACGGCTATGGCTACACCTTC. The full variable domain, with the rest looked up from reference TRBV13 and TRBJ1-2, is AAGVIQSPRHLIKEKRETATLKCYPIPRHDTVYWYQQGPGQDPQFLISFYEKMQSDKGSIPDRFSAQQFSDYHSELNMSSLELGDSALYFCASSLGRDGYGYTFGSGTRLTVV.

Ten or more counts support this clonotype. CDR3 coding DNA: TGTGCCAGCAGTCTCTCCCCGGGACTAGCGGGGGGCCACCGAGTTTACAATGAGCAGTTCTTC. As protein: CASSLSPGLAGGHRVYNEQFF. The gene calls are TRBV6-1 and TRBJ2-1, with 15 bases matching TRBD2. The V gene's germline CDR1 is MNHNS and CDR2 SASEGT. The CDR3 has 21 amino acids. Germline trimming cut 5 bases from V and 4 bases from J; bases unmatched to any gene: 18.

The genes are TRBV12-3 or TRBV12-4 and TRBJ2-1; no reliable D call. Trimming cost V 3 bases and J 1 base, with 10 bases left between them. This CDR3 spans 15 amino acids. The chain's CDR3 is CASSLAVPSYNEQFF. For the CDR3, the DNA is TGTGCCAGCAGTTTGGCAGTTCCATCCTACAATGAGCAGTTCTTC.

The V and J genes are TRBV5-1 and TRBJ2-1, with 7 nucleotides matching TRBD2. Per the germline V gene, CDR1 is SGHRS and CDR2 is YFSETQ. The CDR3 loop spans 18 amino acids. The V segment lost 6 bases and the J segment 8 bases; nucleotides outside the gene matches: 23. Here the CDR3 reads CASNLGWGGGYTTDEQFF. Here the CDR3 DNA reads TGCGCCAGCAACCTAGGTTGGGGCGGGGGATATACAACGGATGAGCAGTTCTTC. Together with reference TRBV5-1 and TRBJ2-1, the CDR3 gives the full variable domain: KAGVTQTPRYLIKTRGQQVTLSCSPISGHRSVSWYQQTPGQGLQFLFEYFSETQRNKGNFPGRFSGRQFSNSRSEMNVSTLELGDSALYLCASNLGWGGGYTTDEQFFGPGTRLTVL.

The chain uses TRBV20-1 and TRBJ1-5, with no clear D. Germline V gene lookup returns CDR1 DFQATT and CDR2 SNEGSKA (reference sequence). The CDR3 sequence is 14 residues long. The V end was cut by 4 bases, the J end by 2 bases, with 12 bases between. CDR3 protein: CSANLPGGNQPQHF. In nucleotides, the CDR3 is TGCAGTGCTAACCTACCTGGGGGCAATCAGCCCCAGCATTTT.

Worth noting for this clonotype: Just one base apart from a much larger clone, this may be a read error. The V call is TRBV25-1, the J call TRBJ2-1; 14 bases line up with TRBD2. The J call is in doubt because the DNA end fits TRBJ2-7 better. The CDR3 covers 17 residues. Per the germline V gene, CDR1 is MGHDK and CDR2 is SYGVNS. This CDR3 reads CASSATSGGASYNEQYF. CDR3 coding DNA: TGTGCCAGCAGTGCGACTAGCGGGGGGGCGTCCTACAATGAGCAGTACTTC.

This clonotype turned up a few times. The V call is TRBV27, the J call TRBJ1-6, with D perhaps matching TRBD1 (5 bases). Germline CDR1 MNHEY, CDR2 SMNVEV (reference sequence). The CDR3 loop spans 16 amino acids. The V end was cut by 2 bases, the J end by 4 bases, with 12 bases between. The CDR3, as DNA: TGTGCCAGCAGTTTACAGGGCCCTAGATATAATTCACCCCTCCACTTT. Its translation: CASSLQGPRYNSPLHF.

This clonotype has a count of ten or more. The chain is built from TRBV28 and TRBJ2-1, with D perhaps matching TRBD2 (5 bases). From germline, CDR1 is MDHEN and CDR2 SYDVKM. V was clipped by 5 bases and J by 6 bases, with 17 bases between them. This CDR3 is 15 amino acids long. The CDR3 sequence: CASSPVLLDVNEQFF. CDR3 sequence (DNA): TGTGCCAGCAGTCCCGTGTTACTAGATGTCAATGAGCAGTTCTTC.

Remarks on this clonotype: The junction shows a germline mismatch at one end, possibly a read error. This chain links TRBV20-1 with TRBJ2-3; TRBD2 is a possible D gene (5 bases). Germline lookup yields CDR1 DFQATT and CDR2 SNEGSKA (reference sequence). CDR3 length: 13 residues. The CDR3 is CTASRTGTDTQYF. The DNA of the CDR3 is TGCACTGCTAGCCGAACGGGCACAGATACGCAGTATTTT.

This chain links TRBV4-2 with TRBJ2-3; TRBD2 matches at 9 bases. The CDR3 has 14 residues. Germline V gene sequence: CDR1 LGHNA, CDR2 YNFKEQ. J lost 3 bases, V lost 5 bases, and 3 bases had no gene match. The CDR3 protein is CASSRTSETDTQYF. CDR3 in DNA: TGTGCCAGCAGCAGGACTAGCGAGACAGATACGCAGTATTTT.

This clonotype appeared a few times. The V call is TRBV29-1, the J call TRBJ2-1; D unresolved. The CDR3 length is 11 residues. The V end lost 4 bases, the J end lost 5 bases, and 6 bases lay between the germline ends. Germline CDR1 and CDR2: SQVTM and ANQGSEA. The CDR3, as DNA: TGCAGCGTTGTTCCGGACAATGAGCAGTTCTTC. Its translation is CSVVPDNEQFF.

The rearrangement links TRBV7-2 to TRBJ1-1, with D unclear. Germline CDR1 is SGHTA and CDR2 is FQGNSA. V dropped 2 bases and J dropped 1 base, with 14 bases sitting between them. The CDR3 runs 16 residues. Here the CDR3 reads CASSLPSSPPNTEAFF. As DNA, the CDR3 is TGTGCCAGCAGCTTACCCTCAAGTCCGCCGAACACTGAAGCTTTCTTT. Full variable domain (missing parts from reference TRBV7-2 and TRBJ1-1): GAGVSQSPSNKVTEKGKDVELRCDPISGHTALYWYRQSLGQGLEFLIYFQGNSAPDKSGLPSDRFSAERTGGSVSTLTIQRTQQEDSAVYLCASSLPSSPPNTEAFFGQGTRLTVV.

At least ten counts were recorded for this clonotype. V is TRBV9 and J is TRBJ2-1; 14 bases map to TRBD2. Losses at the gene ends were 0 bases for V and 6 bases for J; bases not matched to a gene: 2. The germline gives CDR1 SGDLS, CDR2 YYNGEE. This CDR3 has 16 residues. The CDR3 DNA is TGTGCCAGCAGCGTAGGACTAGCGGGGGGGCCCAATGAGCAGTTCTTC. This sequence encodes CASSVGLAGGPNEQFF.

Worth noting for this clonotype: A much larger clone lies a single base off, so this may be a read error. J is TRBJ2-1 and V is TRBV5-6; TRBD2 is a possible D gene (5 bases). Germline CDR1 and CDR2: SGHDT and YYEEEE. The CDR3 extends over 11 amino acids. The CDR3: CASSLAVEHFF. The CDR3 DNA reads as TGTGCCAGCAGCTTAGCGGTGGAGCACTTCTTC.

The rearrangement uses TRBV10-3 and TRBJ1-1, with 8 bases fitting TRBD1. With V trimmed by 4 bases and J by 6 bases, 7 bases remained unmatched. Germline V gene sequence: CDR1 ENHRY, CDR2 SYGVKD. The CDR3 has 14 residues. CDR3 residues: CAISVQGAMAEAFF. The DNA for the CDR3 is TGTGCCATCAGTGTGCAGGGGGCGATGGCTGAAGCTTTCTTT.

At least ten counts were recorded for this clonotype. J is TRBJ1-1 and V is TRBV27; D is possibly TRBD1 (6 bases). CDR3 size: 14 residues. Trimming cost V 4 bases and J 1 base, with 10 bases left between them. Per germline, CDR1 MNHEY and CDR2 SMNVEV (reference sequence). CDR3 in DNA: TGTGCCAGCAGTTCCTTGACAGGGAACACTGAAGCTTTCTTT. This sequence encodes CASSSLTGNTEAFF.

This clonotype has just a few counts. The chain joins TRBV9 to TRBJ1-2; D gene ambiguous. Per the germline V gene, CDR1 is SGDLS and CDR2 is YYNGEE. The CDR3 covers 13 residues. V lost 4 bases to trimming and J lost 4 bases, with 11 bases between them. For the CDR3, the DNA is TGTGCCAGCAGCACCGCGGGGATCTATGGCTACACCTTC. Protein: CASSTAGIYGYTF. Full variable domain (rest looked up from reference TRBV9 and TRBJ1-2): DSGVTQTPKHLITATGQRVTLRCSPRSGDLSVYWYQQSLDQGLQFLIQYYNGEERAKGNILERFSAQQFPDLHSELNLSSLELGDSALYFCASSTAGIYGYTFGSGTRLTVV.

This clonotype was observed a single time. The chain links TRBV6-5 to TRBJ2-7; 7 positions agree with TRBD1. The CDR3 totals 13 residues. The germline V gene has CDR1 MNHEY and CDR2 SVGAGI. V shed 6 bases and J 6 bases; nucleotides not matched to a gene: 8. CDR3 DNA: TGTGCCAGCAGGAGACAGGGTAGTGTCGAGCAGTACTTC. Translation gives CASRRQGSVEQYF.

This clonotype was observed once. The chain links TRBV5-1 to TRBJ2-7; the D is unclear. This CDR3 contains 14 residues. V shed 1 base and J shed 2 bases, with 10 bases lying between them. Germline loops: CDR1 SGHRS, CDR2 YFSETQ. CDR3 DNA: TGCGCCAGCAGCTTGTTGGTAGCCACCTACGAGCAGTACTTC. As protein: CASSLLVATYEQYF.

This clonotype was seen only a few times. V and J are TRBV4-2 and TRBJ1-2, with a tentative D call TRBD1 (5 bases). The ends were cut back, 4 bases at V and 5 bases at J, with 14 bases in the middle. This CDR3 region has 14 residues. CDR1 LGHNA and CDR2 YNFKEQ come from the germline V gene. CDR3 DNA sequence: TGTGCCAGCAGCCGCGGGACCGATGGGTATGGCTACACCTTC. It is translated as CASSRGTDGYGYTF.